This T cell receptor beta chain emerged from a study of low-dose radiotherapy and immunotherapy resistance in tumors. Study background: Both drugs were delivered intravenously to patients (nivolumab 240 mg every two weeks and ipilimumab 1 mg/kg every six weeks). On cycle 1 day 1, patients started four cycles of oral aspirin 300 mg daily.

This clonotype was picked up many times. With TRAV- and TRBV-specific primers, first-strand cDNA was made, covering the alpha and beta chains. Amplification, which lasted approximately 19 PCR cycles, used a constant-region primer and V-primer adapter to amplify TCRs. From the reads, TCRdb called clonotypes with MiXCR, one entry per CDR3 protein. This table holds 80,000 to 90,000 distinct CDR3 sequences, 18% found once. Documented time point: before trial treatment. Inclusion covered patients whose advanced solid tumors lacked tumor-infiltrating lymphocytes. CDR1 MDHEN and CDR2 SYDVKM come from the germline V gene. Trimming cost V 6 bases and J 5 bases; bases outside gene matches: 16. The CDR3 spans 17 residues.

Sequenced here: PBMCs, sampled before treatment. This sequence was found in a male donor with prostate cancer. The chain links TRBV28 to TRBJ2-5; 9 nucleotides agree with TRBD2. CDR3 nucleotide sequence: TGTGCCAGCAGCGACCCCCGGGCTAGCGGGGTATTGGAGACCCAGTACTTC. Amino acid sequence: CASSDPRASGVLETQYF.